The rows below give T cell receptor beta chains drawn from one sample of a study of blood T cell repertoires in COVID-19. Here immunoSEQ multiplex PCR was the method, and the copy in TCRdb shows in-frame clones only, minus some. The sample lists more than 120,000 clones, more than 75% occurring once. Sequences were obtained from peripheral blood. The receptors were gathered from a human donor in a cohort sampled during active COVID-19. Both conserved end residues are part of each CDR3. A D gene is named only where the DNA matches it firmly. Not every row has a clone size; where given, it reads once, few, many or a size class.

cdr3_aa | cdr3_nt | v_call | cdr3_length | j_call | clone_size | d_call
CAISERGQGGYTF | TGTGCCATCAGTGAGAGGGGACAGGGTGGCTACACCTTC | TRBV10-3 | 13 | TRBJ1-2 | . | TRBD1
CARSLGGGRAYGYTF | TGTGCCAGAAGCTTGGGTGGGGGCCGGGCCTATGGCTACACCTTC | TRBV5-3 | 15 | TRBJ1-2 | . | .
CASSLGVGGMTEAFF | TGCGCCAGCAGCTTGGGGGTAGGCGGGATGACTGAAGCTTTCTTT | TRBV5-1 | 15 | TRBJ1-1 | . | .
CASSVGTGAYGYTF | TGTGCCAGCAGCGTAGGGACAGGGGCCTATGGCTACACCTTC | TRBV6-5 | 14 | TRBJ1-2 | . | TRBD1
CASSPEVGGIQYF | TGTGCCAGCAGCCCGGAGGTCGGCGGCATTCAGTACTTC | TRBV28 | 13 | TRBJ2-4 | . | .
CASSRQAGELFF | TGTGCCAGTAGTAGACAGGCCGGGGAGCTGTTTTTT | TRBV19 | 12 | TRBJ2-2 | . | .
CASSLRASGNTGELFF | TGTGCCAGCAGCTTAAGGGCTAGCGGGAACACCGGGGAGCTGTTTTTT | TRBV7-3 | 16 | TRBJ2-2 | . | TRBD2
CASSAQLAGETQYF | TGTGCCAGCAGTGCGCAACTAGCGGGGGAGACCCAGTACTTC | TRBV2 | 14 | TRBJ2-5 | . | TRBD2
CASSVGMTSGYNEQFF | TGTGCCAGCAGCGTAGGAATGACTAGCGGTTACAATGAGCAGTTCTTC | TRBV9 | 16 | TRBJ2-1 | . | TRBD2
CASSVGNGKTGGPEETQYF | TGTGCCAGCAGCGTAGGGAACGGGAAAACGGGGGGGCCGGAGGAGACCCAGTACTTC | TRBV9 | 19 | TRBJ2-5 | . | TRBD2
CASSLGPGGSEAFF | TGTGCCAGCAGCTTGGGACCGGGGGGCTCTGAAGCTTTCTTT | TRBV5-6 | 14 | TRBJ1-1 | . | .
CAWSAWTGGKETQYF | TGTGCCTGGAGTGCCTGGACAGGGGGGAAAGAGACCCAGTACTTC | TRBV30 | 15 | TRBJ2-5 | . | TRBD1
CASSEWDRISGNTIYF | TGTGCCAGCAGTGAATGGGACAGGATCTCTGGAAACACCATATATTTT | TRBV6-1 | 16 | TRBJ1-3 | once | TRBD1
CASSPRQGQNTEAFF | TGTGCCAGCAGCCCCAGACAGGGGCAGAACACTGAAGCTTTCTTT | TRBV11-2 | 15 | TRBJ1-1 | few | TRBD1
CASSLQGDTEAFF | TGTGCCAGCAGCTTACAGGGGGACACTGAAGCTTTCTTT | TRBV7-3 | 13 | TRBJ1-1 | . | TRBD1
CASSSGQMQPQHF | TGTGCCAGTAGTTCAGGACAGATGCAGCCCCAGCATTTT | TRBV19 | 13 | TRBJ1-5 | once | .
CASSFFGDSGANVLTF | TGTGCCAGCAGTTTTTTCGGGGATTCTGGGGCCAACGTCCTGACTTTC | TRBV28 | 16 | TRBJ2-6 | . | .
CASQGVNTEAFF | TGTGCCAGTCAGGGTGTGAACACTGAAGCTTTCTTT | TRBV12-3/TRBV12-4 | 12 | TRBJ1-1 | . | .
CASYLSGTAGNKGYTF | TGTGCCAGCTACTTGTCCGGGACAGCAGGGAACAAGGGCTACACCTTC | TRBV3-1/TRBV3-2 | 16 | TRBJ1-2 | . | TRBD1
CASSIAGGGDGYTF | TGTGCCAGTAGTATCGCCGGAGGTGGGGATGGCTACACCTTC | TRBV19 | 14 | TRBJ1-2 | . | .
CASSNPIKRNSSPDTQYF | TGCGCCAGCAGCAACCCGATAAAGCGGAACTCCTCGCCAGATACGCAGTATTTT | TRBV4-1 | 18 | TRBJ2-3 | . | .
CASKVRGPGNQPQHF | TGTGCCAGCAAAGTAAGGGGGCCGGGCAATCAGCCCCAGCATTTT | TRBV6-5 | 15 | TRBJ1-5 | . | TRBD1
CASNVGGGTGELFF | TGTGCCAGCAACGTGGGGGGGGGCACCGGGGAGCTGTTTTTT | TRBV25-1 | 14 | TRBJ2-2 | . | TRBD2
CASTGQVRFGAEAFF | TGTGCCAGCACGGGACAGGTCAGGTTTGGGGCTGAAGCTTTCTTT | TRBV2 | 15 | TRBJ1-1 | once | TRBD1
CASSLVGGENQPQHF | TGTGCCAGCAGTTTAGTGGGGGGAGAGAATCAGCCCCAGCATTTT | TRBV27 | 15 | TRBJ1-5 | . | .
CASSLGQGGRPTEAFF | TGTGCCAGCAGCCTTGGACAGGGGGGACGTCCGACTGAAGCTTTCTTT | TRBV5-4 | 16 | TRBJ1-1 | once | TRBD1
CASSPRTSGSSGELFF | TGTGCCAGCAGCCCCAGGACTAGCGGGAGCTCCGGGGAGCTGTTTTTT | TRBV6-2/TRBV6-3 | 16 | TRBJ2-2 | . | TRBD2
CASSLDMNTEAFF | TGTGCCAGCTCACTGGACATGAACACTGAAGCTTTCTTT | TRBV18 | 13 | TRBJ1-1 | . | .
CASSPVGDGSYGYTF | TGTGCCAGCAGCCCGGTTGGGGACGGGAGCTATGGCTACACCTTC | TRBV9 | 15 | TRBJ1-2 | . | .
CASSPTSGSDTQYF | TGTGCCAGCAGCCCCACTAGCGGGAGTGATACGCAGTATTTT | TRBV7-3 | 14 | TRBJ2-3 | . | TRBD2
CASSPSSGTSSITLFF | TGCGCCAGCAGCCCGAGTTCGGGGACATCTTCCATAACGCTGTTTTTT | TRBV5-1 | 16 | TRBJ2-2 | . | .
CASSQPGDQGEAYGYTF | TGTGCCAGCAGTCAACCTGGGGATCAGGGGGAGGCCTATGGCTACACCTTC | TRBV6-2/TRBV6-3 | 17 | TRBJ1-2 | . | TRBD1
CASSDPRTSGSSYNEQFF | TGTGCCAGCAGTGACCCCCGGACTAGCGGGAGCTCCTACAATGAGCAGTTCTTC | TRBV6-2/TRBV6-3 | 18 | TRBJ2-1 | . | TRBD2
CASSSLPGQGSEQYF | TGTGCCAGCAGCTCATTACCGGGACAGGGTAGCGAGCAGTACTTC | TRBV5-6 | 15 | TRBJ2-7 | . | TRBD1
CASSSAAGQGESDEQFF | TGCGCCAGCAGCTCCGCCGCGGGACAGGGGGAATCGGATGAGCAGTTCTTC | TRBV5-1 | 17 | TRBJ2-1 | once | TRBD1
CAIYSGEGYTF | TGTGCCATCTATTCAGGGGAAGGCTACACCTTC | TRBV10-3 | 11 | TRBJ1-2 | . | .
CASSQVGGTYQPQHF | TGCGCCAGCAGCCAAGTTGGTGGCACGTATCAGCCCCAGCATTTT | TRBV4-1 | 15 | TRBJ1-5 | . | .
CASGGGSDSGNTIYF | TGTGCCAGCGGTGGAGGATCTGACTCTGGAAACACCATATATTTT | TRBV2 | 15 | TRBJ1-3 | . | .
CASSPDRVSDTQYF | TGTGCCAGCAGTCCAGACAGGGTCTCAGATACGCAGTATTTT | TRBV6-5 | 14 | TRBJ2-3 | many | TRBD1
CASSSPSSQGSDTEAFF | TGCGCCAGCAGCTCACCCTCCTCCCAGGGGTCGGACACTGAAGCTTTCTTT | TRBV5-1 | 17 | TRBJ1-1 | . | .
CAWMEVTGQFF | TGTGCCTGGATGGAGGTGACAGGGCAGTTCTTC | TRBV30 | 11 | TRBJ2-1 | . | .
CASSFGVAEAFF | TGTGCCAGCAGCTTTGGAGTCGCTGAAGCTTTCTTT | TRBV5-6 | 12 | TRBJ1-1 | . | .
CASSLGAQPRGNTIYF | TGTGCCAGCAGCTTAGGTGCGCAACCGCGGGGAAACACCATATATTTT | TRBV7-6 | 16 | TRBJ1-3 | few | .
CASSLWTSGGAHQETQYF | TGCGCCAGCAGCTTGTGGACTAGCGGGGGGGCCCATCAAGAGACCCAGTACTTC | TRBV5-1 | 18 | TRBJ2-5 | . | TRBD2
CASSFGQLASETQYF | TGTGCCAGCAGTTTCGGGCAACTAGCTTCTGAGACCCAGTACTTC | TRBV28 | 15 | TRBJ2-5 | . | .
CASSLDAGNQPQHF | TGTGCCAGCAGCTTAGACGCGGGCAATCAGCCCCAGCATTTT | TRBV7-9 | 14 | TRBJ1-5 | . | .
CASSDGLAGSRQFF | TGTGCCAGCAGTGACGGACTAGCGGGAAGTAGGCAGTTCTTC | TRBV6-4 | 14 | TRBJ2-1 | . | TRBD2
CASSDLGGDNEQFF | TGTGCCAGCAGTGACCTGGGGGGGGACAATGAGCAGTTCTTC | TRBV6-1 | 14 | TRBJ2-1 | . | TRBD2
CASSSDRDGNTIYF | TGTGCCAGCAGCTCCGACAGGGACGGAAACACCATATATTTT | TRBV6-6 | 14 | TRBJ1-3 | . | TRBD1
CASSSKPGQVDGYTF | TGTGCCAGCAGCTCGAAACCGGGACAGGTCGACGGCTACACCTTC | TRBV7-8 | 15 | TRBJ1-2 | once | TRBD1
CASSFLDPRSQHF | TGTGCCAGCAGTTTCCTTGACCCGCGGTCCCAGCATTTT | TRBV28 | 13 | TRBJ1-5 | . | .
CASSSRLAGGETQYF | TGTGCCAGCAGTTCCAGACTAGCGGGGGGGGAGACCCAGTACTTC | TRBV28 | 15 | TRBJ2-5 | . | TRBD2
CASSLMGGGNQPQHF | TGTGCCAGCAGCTTGATGGGAGGGGGCAATCAGCCCCAGCATTTT | TRBV5-5 | 15 | TRBJ1-5 | . | .
CATLSVAAQETQYF | TGTGCCACCCTTTCGGTAGCGGCCCAAGAGACCCAGTACTTC | TRBV2 | 14 | TRBJ2-5 | . | .
CASSLVRLAVYNEQFF | TGTGCCAGCAGCTTAGTCCGACTAGCGGTCTACAATGAGCAGTTCTTC | TRBV7-2 | 16 | TRBJ2-1 | few | TRBD2
CASSSRQGKTMNTEAFF | TGTGCCAGCAGCAGTCGACAGGGGAAGACCATGAACACTGAAGCTTTCTTT | TRBV28 | 17 | TRBJ1-1 | . | TRBD1
CASSGTVNGYTF | TGTGCCAGCAGTGGGACAGTCAATGGCTACACCTTC | TRBV2 | 12 | TRBJ1-2 | . | .
CASSPAGLAGLSNTGELFF | TGTGCCAGCAGCCCAGCCGGACTAGCGGGTTTATCGAACACCGGGGAGCTGTTTTTT | TRBV3-1/TRBV3-2 | 19 | TRBJ2-2 | . | TRBD2